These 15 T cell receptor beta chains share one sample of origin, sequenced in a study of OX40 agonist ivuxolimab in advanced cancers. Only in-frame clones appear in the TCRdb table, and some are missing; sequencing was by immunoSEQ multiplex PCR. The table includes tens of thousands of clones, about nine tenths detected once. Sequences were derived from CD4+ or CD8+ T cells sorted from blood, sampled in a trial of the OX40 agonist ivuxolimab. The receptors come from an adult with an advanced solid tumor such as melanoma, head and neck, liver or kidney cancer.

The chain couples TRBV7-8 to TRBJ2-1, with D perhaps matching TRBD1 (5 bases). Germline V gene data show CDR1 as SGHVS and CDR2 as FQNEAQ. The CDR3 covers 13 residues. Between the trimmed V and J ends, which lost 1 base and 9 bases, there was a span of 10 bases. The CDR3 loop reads CASSLDPRGEQFF. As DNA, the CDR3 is TGTGCCAGCAGCTTAGACCCTAGGGGTGAGCAGTTCTTC.

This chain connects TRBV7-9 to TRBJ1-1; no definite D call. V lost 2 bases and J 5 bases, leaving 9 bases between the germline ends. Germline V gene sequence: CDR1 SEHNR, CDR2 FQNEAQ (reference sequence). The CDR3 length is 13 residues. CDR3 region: CASSLPFLTEAFF. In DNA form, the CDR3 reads TGTGCCAGCAGCTTACCGTTCTTGACTGAAGCTTTCTTT.

CDR3 loop: CASSSPDKAVYEQYF. CDR3 sequence (DNA): TGTGCCAGCAGCTCCCCGGACAAGGCGGTGTATGAGCAGTACTTC. The V and J genes are TRBV5-5 and TRBJ2-7; weak D call: TRBD1 (5 bases). Deletions cut 3 bases from V and 7 bases from J, with 20 bases between. Germline loops: CDR1 SGHKS, CDR2 YYEKEE (reference sequence). The CDR3 contains 15 residues.

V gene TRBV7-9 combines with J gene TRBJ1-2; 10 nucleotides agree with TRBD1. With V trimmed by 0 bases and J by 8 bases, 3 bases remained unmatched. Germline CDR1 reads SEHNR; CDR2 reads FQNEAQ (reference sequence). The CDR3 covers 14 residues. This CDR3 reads CASSLAGTGVGYTF. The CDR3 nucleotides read TGTGCCAGCAGCTTAGCCGGGACAGGGGTCGGCTACACCTTC.

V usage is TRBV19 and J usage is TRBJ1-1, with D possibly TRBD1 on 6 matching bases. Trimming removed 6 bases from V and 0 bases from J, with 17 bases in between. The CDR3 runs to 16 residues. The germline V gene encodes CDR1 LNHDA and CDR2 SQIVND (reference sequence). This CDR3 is CASRNIGQFMNTEAFF. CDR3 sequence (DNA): TGTGCCAGTAGGAATATCGGACAGTTTATGAACACTGAAGCTTTCTTT.

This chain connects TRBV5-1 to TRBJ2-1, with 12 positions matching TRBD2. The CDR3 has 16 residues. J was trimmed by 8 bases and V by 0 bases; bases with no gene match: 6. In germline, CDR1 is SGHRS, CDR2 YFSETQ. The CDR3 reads CASSLDPSGRAHEQFF. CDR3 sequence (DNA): TGCGCCAGCAGCTTGGATCCTAGCGGGAGGGCGCATGAGCAGTTCTTC.

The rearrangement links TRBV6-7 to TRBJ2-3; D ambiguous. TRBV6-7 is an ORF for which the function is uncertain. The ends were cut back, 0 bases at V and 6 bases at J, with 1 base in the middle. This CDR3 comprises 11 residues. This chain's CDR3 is CASSYSDTQYF. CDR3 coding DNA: TGTGCCAGCAGTTACTCGGATACGCAGTATTTT.

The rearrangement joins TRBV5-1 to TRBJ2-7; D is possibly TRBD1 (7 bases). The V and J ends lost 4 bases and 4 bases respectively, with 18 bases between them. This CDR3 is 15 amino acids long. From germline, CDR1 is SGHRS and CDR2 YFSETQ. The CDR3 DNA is TGCGCCAGCAGCACCTTCGGAGGGGGCGGTTACGAGCAGTACTTC. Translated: CASSTFGGGGYEQYF.

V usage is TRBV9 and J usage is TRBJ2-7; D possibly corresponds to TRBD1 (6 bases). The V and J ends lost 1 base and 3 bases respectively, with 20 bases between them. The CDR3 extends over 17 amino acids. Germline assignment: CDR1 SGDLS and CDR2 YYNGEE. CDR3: CASSVTPQPGTNYEQYF. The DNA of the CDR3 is TGTGCCAGCAGCGTAACCCCCCAACCCGGGACAAACTACGAGCAGTACTTC. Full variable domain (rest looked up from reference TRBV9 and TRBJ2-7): DSGVTQTPKHLITATGQRVTLRCSPRSGDLSVYWYQQSLDQGLQFLIQYYNGEERAKGNILERFSAQQFPDLHSELNLSSLELGDSALYFCASSVTPQPGTNYEQYFGPGTRLTVT.

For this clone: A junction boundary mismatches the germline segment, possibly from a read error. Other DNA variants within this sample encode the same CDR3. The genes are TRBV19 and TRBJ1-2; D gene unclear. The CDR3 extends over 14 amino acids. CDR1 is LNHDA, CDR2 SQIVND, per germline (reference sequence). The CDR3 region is CASSRGSELDGYTF. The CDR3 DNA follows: TGTGCCAGTAGTAGGGGATCCGAATTAGATGGCTATACCTTC.

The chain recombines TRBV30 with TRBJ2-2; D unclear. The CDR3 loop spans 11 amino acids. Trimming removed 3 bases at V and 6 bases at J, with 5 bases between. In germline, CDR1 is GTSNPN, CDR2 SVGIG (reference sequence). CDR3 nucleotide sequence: TGTGCCTGGAGCGGATCCGGGGAGCTGTTTTTT. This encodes CAWSGSGELFF.

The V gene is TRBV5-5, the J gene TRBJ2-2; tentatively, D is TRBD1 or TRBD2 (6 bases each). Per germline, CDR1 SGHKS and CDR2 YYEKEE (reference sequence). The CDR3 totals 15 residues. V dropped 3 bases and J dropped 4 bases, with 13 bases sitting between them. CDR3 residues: CASSWGAGLTGELFF. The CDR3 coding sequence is TGTGCCAGCAGCTGGGGGGCAGGACTCACCGGGGAGCTGTTTTTT.

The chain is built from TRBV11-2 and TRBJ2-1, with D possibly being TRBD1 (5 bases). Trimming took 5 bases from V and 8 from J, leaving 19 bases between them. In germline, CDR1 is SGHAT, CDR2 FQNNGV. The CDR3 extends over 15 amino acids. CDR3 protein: CASSAAQQARDEQFF. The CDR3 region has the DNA TGTGCCAGCAGCGCCGCCCAACAGGCTAGGGATGAGCAGTTCTTC. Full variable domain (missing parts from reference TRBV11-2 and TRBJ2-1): EAGVAQSPRYKIIEKRQSVAFWCNPISGHATLYWYQQILGQGPKLLIQFQNNGVVDDSQLPKDRFSAERLKGVDSTLKIQPAKLEDSAVYLCASSAAQQARDEQFFGPGTRLTVL.

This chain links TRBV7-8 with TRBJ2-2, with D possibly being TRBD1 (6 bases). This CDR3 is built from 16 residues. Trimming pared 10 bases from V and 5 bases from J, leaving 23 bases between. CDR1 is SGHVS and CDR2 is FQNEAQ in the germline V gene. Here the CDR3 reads CATKLARDTITGELFF. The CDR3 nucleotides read TGTGCCACCAAGCTTGCCCGGGACACTATAACCGGGGAGCTGTTTTTT.

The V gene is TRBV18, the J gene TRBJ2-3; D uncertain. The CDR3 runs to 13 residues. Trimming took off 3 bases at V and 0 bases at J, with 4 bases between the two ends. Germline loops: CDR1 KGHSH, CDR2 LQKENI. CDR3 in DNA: TGTGCCAGCTCACCCCAGAGCACAGATACGCAGTATTTT. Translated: CASSPQSTDTQYF.